One sample yielded the 30 T cell receptor beta chains listed below, sequenced in a study of blood T cell repertoires in COVID-19. The repertoire was sequenced with immunoSEQ multiplex PCR; TCRdb's copy has only in-frame clones and lacks some. This sample carries some 220,000 clones, roughly 84% of them seen once, and the ten largest clones take about 10%. Source material: peripheral blood. These receptors were taken from a man in his forties or fifties with active or convalescent COVID-19.

This clone was observed many times. V gene TRBV20-1 combines with J gene TRBJ2-1; 8 bases are shared with TRBD2. V was clipped by 3 bases and J by 4 bases; unmatched bases: 2. This CDR3 has 13 residues. The germline V gene encodes CDR1 DFQATT and CDR2 SNEGSKA (reference sequence). The CDR3: CSASSGTYNEQFF. The CDR3 DNA sequence: TGCAGTGCTAGTAGCGGGACTTACAATGAGCAGTTCTTC.

The J gene is TRBJ1-3, the V gene TRBV6-6; tentatively, D is TRBD1 (6 bases). The length of the CDR3 is 17 residues. In germline, CDR1 is MNHNY, CDR2 SVGAGI (reference sequence). Trimming removed 5 bases from V and 0 bases from J, with 17 bases in between. CDR3 sequence: CASSPPRVGASGNTIYF. CDR3 bases: TGTGCCAGCAGTCCGCCTCGAGTGGGGGCCTCTGGAAACACCATATATTTT.

This chain connects TRBV3-1 (or the pseudogene TRBV3-2) to TRBJ2-3, with 9 bases identical to TRBD1. The ends lost 3 bases at V and 9 bases at J; junction bases unmatched: 1. The CDR3 has 12 residues. Germline V gene data show CDR1 as LGHDT and CDR2 as YNNKEL (reference sequence). The CDR3 here is CASSHGQGTQYF. CDR3 in DNA: TGTGCCAGCAGCCACGGACAGGGGACGCAGTATTTT.

In this sample, this clone turned up once. V gene TRBV7-2 combines with J gene TRBJ2-7, with D maybe TRBD2 (6 bases). The CDR3 is 15 residues long. Germline CDR1 SGHTA, CDR2 FQGNSA. V gave up 5 bases and J gave up 0 bases, with 14 bases separating them. CDR3 residues: CASSPGRTSSYEQYF. CDR3 nucleotides: TGTGCCAGCAGCCCGGGGAGGACCTCCTCCTACGAGCAGTACTTC.

This chain connects TRBV23-1 to TRBJ2-1; D is perhaps TRBD2 (5 bases). TRBV23-1 is identified as an open reading frame with a role that is uncertain. The germline V and J ends were trimmed by 0 bases and 0 bases, with 12 bases remaining between them. The CDR3 is 17 residues long. In nucleotides, the CDR3 is TGCGCCAGCAGTCAATCGGAGGACTTTCACTCCTACAATGAGCAGTTCTTC. This codes for CASSQSEDFHSYNEQFF.

The gene calls are TRBV6-2 or TRBV6-3 and TRBJ2-5; the D gene is possibly TRBD2 (5 bases). The CDR3 is 15 amino acids. Per germline, CDR1 MNHEY and CDR2 SVGEGT. The V gene lost 0 bases and the J gene lost 4 bases, with 12 bases spanning the gap. This CDR3 reads CASSYSSSGPETQYF. In DNA form, the CDR3 reads TGTGCCAGCAGTTACTCGAGCAGCGGACCAGAGACCCAGTACTTC.

The chain links TRBV7-8 to TRBJ2-6, with 8 nucleotides matching TRBD1. The trim removed 5 bases at V and 2 bases at J, leaving 14 bases unmatched. Per germline, CDR1 SGHVS and CDR2 FQNEAQ. The CDR3 is made up of 19 amino acids. CDR3 sequence (DNA): TGTGCCAGCAGCAAAAGGTGGACAGGGTCTACAACTGGGGCCAACGTCCTGACTTTC. Its translation: CASSKRWTGSTTGANVLTF.

There are a few counts of this clone. J is TRBJ1-4 and V is TRBV6-4, with a weak D call TRBD1 (6 bases). Germline V gene lookup returns CDR1 MRHNA and CDR2 SNTAGT. V was trimmed by 7 bases and J by 11 bases, leaving 8 bases between them. CDR3 length: 10 residues. The CDR3 region is CASTGQKLFF. The CDR3 coding sequence is TGTGCCAGCACCGGACAGAAACTGTTTTTT.

J is TRBJ2-7 and V is TRBV7-8; D uncertain. The CDR3 has 15 residues. V lost 5 bases and J lost 0, with 14 bases in between. The germline V gene encodes CDR1 SGHVS and CDR2 FQNEAQ. CDR3 in amino acids: CASSGNGLASYEQYF. CDR3 bases: TGTGCCAGCAGCGGTAATGGCTTAGCCTCCTACGAGCAGTACTTC.

This sequence joins TRBV7-2 and TRBJ1-4, with D possibly being TRBD1 (6 bases). This CDR3 has 15 residues. In germline, CDR1 is SGHTA, CDR2 FQGNSA. Trimming pared 3 bases from V and 6 bases from J, leaving 14 bases between. The CDR3 loop reads CASSLVRGGDEKLFF. The DNA of the CDR3 is TGTGCCAGCAGCTTGGTCAGGGGTGGCGATGAAAAACTGTTTTTT.

V gene TRBV29-1 combines with J gene TRBJ2-3; possibly TRBD1 for D (5 bases). Germline assignment: CDR1 SQVTM and CDR2 ANQGSEA. The CDR3 runs 10 residues. V gave up 3 bases and J gave up 8 bases, with 6 bases separating them. CDR3 residues: CSVDRGTQYF. The CDR3 coding sequence is TGCAGCGTTGATAGGGGTACGCAGTATTTT.

This sequence joins TRBV7-7 and TRBJ2-3, with TRBD1 as a possible D gene (5 bases). The V and J ends lost 3 bases and 4 bases respectively, with 14 bases between them. The germline gives CDR1 SSHAT, CDR2 FNYEAQ (reference sequence). This CDR3 has 15 residues. CDR3 amino acids: CASSLVWGAADTQYF. DNA of the CDR3: TGTGCCAGCAGCTTGGTATGGGGCGCAGCAGATACGCAGTATTTT.

There are a few counts of this clone. The genes are TRBV4-2 and TRBJ1-6, with D perhaps matching TRBD1 (5 bases). The CDR3 spans 15 residues. Trimming shortened V by 0 bases and J by 8 bases, and 11 bases separated the two germline ends. Germline loops: CDR1 LGHNA, CDR2 YNFKEQ. CDR3 in amino acids: CASSQEKGAHSPLHF. The CDR3, as DNA: TGTGCCAGCAGCCAAGAAAAAGGGGCTCATTCACCCCTCCACTTT.

The V gene is TRBV7-9, the J gene TRBJ2-7; possibly TRBD2 for D (6 bases). Germline-derived CDR1 and CDR2 are SEHNR and FQNEAQ (reference sequence). The CDR3 runs to 14 residues. V lost 3 bases, J lost 5 bases, and 14 bases lay in between. CDR3 sequence: CASSLPLLADEQYF. The CDR3 DNA sequence: TGTGCCAGCAGCTTGCCTCTCTTAGCGGACGAGCAGTACTTC.

This clone appeared a few times. The rearrangement links TRBV5-1 to TRBJ1-2; 8 nucleotides line up with TRBD1. The CDR3 length is 16 residues. Germline V gives CDR1 SGHRS, CDR2 YFSETQ. The ends lost 4 bases at V and 8 bases at J; junction bases unmatched: 16. The CDR3 bases are TGCGCCAGCAGCCCCATTCAGGGGGCGCGAGGAGACGGCTACACCTTC. This encodes CASSPIQGARGDGYTF.

The rearrangement links TRBV28 to TRBJ1-2, with D tentatively TRBD1 (5 bases). Trimming removed 2 bases at V and 2 bases at J, with 24 bases between. The germline V gene has CDR1 MDHEN and CDR2 SYDVKM. This CDR3 has 19 residues. This chain's CDR3 is CASSLASLVQGGRNYGYTF. The CDR3 DNA sequence: TGTGCCAGCAGTTTAGCCTCCCTTGTGCAGGGCGGAAGGAACTATGGCTACACCTTC.

This clone occurred once. The genes are TRBV19 and TRBJ2-7, with 7 bases identical to TRBD1. The V gene's germline CDR1 is LNHDA and CDR2 SQIVND (reference sequence). CDR3 length: 22 residues. V shed 7 bases and J 2 bases; nucleotides not matched to a gene: 32. The CDR3 reads CASNQGVCARATRLNGAYEQYV. The DNA for the CDR3 is TGTGCCAGTAATCAGGGGGTCTGCGCCAGGGCAACGAGACTAAATGGGGCCTACGAGCAGTACGTC.

This clone was seen once. The V and J genes are TRBV19 and TRBJ2-7; weak D call: TRBD2 (5 bases). Trimming removed 3 bases from V and 0 bases from J, with 12 bases in between. Germline V gene lookup returns CDR1 LNHDA and CDR2 SQIVND (reference sequence). The CDR3 is made up of 15 amino acids. The CDR3 DNA is TGTGCCAGTAGTATCGGGCTAGCCCTCTCCTACGAGCAGTACTTC. Its translation is CASSIGLALSYEQYF.

The chain couples TRBV18 to TRBJ1-2; 7 nucleotides line up with TRBD1. The CDR3 is made up of 15 amino acids. Germline loops: CDR1 KGHSH, CDR2 LQKENI. Unmatched junction bases numbered 4, after V lost 0 bases and J lost 3 bases. CDR3 DNA sequence: TGTGCCAGCTCACCACCGTCAGGGGGAGACTATGGCTACACCTTC. Translation: CASSPPSGGDYGYTF.

This clone was seen once. The J gene is TRBJ1-1, the V gene TRBV24-1; D may be TRBD1 (5 bases). The CDR3 length is 13 residues. Germline V gene data show CDR1 as KGHDR and CDR2 as SFDVKD. V lost 6 bases and J lost 6, with 13 bases in between. The CDR3 bases are TGTGCCACCAGTACCCCAGGGTTACCTGAAGCTTTCTTT. Translated: CATSTPGLPEAFF.

This clone was counted once. The rearrangement links TRBV18 to TRBJ2-7; maybe TRBD1 (6 bases). Looked up from germline, CDR1 is KGHSH and CDR2 is LQKENI. The length of the CDR3 is 13 residues. Trimming took 4 bases from V and 1 from J, leaving 8 bases between them. This chain's CDR3 is CASSLQGSYEQYF. The CDR3 DNA is TGTGCCAGCTCACTACAGGGTTCCTACGAGCAGTACTTC.

The V gene is TRBV6-2 or TRBV6-3, the J gene TRBJ1-2; tentative D call: TRBD1 (6 bases). Per germline, CDR1 MNHEY and CDR2 SVGEGT. V was shortened by 2 bases and J by 4 bases, with 8 bases between the two germline ends. This CDR3 region has 13 residues. CDR3 loop: CASSYGTLYGYTF. The DNA of the CDR3 is TGTGCCAGCAGTTACGGGACACTCTATGGCTACACCTTC.

This chain uses TRBV6-5 with TRBJ1-1; D is perhaps TRBD1 (5 bases). V was pared by 5 bases and J by 4 bases, with 11 bases between. CDR3 length: 13 amino acids. The germline CDR1 and CDR2 sequences are MNHEY and SVGAGI. The CDR3 protein is CASSRTGFTEAFF. The CDR3 DNA is TGTGCCAGCAGTCGCACAGGCTTCACTGAAGCTTTCTTT.

This chain connects TRBV7-9 to TRBJ1-1; tentative D call: TRBD1 (6 bases). Per the germline V gene, CDR1 is SEHNR and CDR2 is FQNEAQ (reference sequence). Trimming removed 5 bases from V and 5 bases from J, with 12 bases in between. The CDR3 runs to 13 residues. The CDR3 sequence: CASSQGHRTEAFF. The CDR3 region has the DNA TGTGCCAGCAGCCAGGGACATAGGACTGAAGCTTTCTTT.

This clone was recorded a few times. The chain recombines TRBV5-8 with TRBJ2-1; 8 nucleotides agree with TRBD2. V lost 2 bases, J lost 7 bases, and 8 bases stayed unmatched. CDR1 SGHTS and CDR2 YDEGEE come from the germline V gene. This CDR3 contains 15 residues. The CDR3 loop reads CASSLFTGGGNEQFF. CDR3 bases: TGTGCCAGCAGCTTATTTACGGGGGGGGGAAATGAGCAGTTCTTC.

J is TRBJ1-1 and V is TRBV7-8; D is uncertain. V was clipped by 1 base and J by 3 bases, with 15 bases between them. Germline V gene lookup returns CDR1 SGHVS and CDR2 FQNEAQ. The CDR3 is made up of 16 amino acids. The CDR3: CASSLVGVRRDTEAFF. CDR3 nucleotides: TGTGCCAGCAGCTTAGTAGGAGTCAGGCGGGACACTGAAGCTTTCTTT.

Notes on this clone: In the same sample, other DNA sequences code for this CDR3. The V call is TRBV7-2, the J call TRBJ1-5; the D gene is possibly TRBD1 (5 bases). The CDR3 is 16 residues long. Trimming shortened V by 1 base and J by 1 base, and 11 bases separated the two germline ends. Germline CDR1 SGHTA, CDR2 FQGNSA. The CDR3 loop reads CASSLVGAGSNQPQHF. The CDR3 DNA reads as TGTGCCAGCAGCTTAGTAGGGGCAGGAAGCAATCAGCCCCAGCATTTT.

The V call is TRBV6-4, the J call TRBJ1-2; a possible D gene is TRBD1 (5 bases). This CDR3 has 16 residues. Between the trimmed V and J ends, which lost 4 bases and 4 bases, there was a span of 19 bases. Germline-derived CDR1 and CDR2 are MRHNA and SNTAGT. CDR3 loop: CASSARRDYNIYGYTF. CDR3 sequence (DNA): TGTGCCAGCAGTGCCCGCAGGGACTATAACATCTATGGCTACACCTTC.

This rearrangement joins TRBV4-1 to TRBJ2-5; 10 positions agree with TRBD2. V lost 0 bases and J lost 7; bases outside the gene matches: 11. Germline values: CDR1 MGHRA, CDR2 YSYEKL. The CDR3 extends over 17 amino acids. In DNA, the CDR3 is TGCGCCAGCAGCCAAGATGAAACTAGCGGGGCGGCGGGGACCCAGTACTTC. This sequence encodes CASSQDETSGAAGTQYF.

The chain links TRBV4-3 to TRBJ2-2; 8 bases align to TRBD1. Losses at the gene ends were 4 bases for V and 2 bases for J; bases not matched to a gene: 6. Germline V gives CDR1 LGHNA, CDR2 YSLEER. CDR3 size: 16 residues. DNA of the CDR3: TGCGCCAGCAGCCGAAGGACAGGGACAAACACCGGGGAGCTGTTTTTT. This codes for CASSRRTGTNTGELFF.